One T cell receptor (beta chain) is described in this entry. In this sample, this clone turned up once. The antigen it binds to is not known. No clone much larger than this one lies a single base away; base qualities are absent. This specimen comes from a study of shared clonotypes between healthy human individuals (dated by TCRdb to 2019 to 2021). Concerning the study at large: The cohort included three men and a couple of women between 18 and 49 years of age. For each donor, CD4 naive and CD4 memory were each given three plates, CD8 naive was given two plates, and CD8 memory was given one plate. Blood TCR repertoires of about five healthy adults were deeply sequenced to estimate repertoire size and the extent of clonotype sharing between individuals. Different laboratories and diverse techniques were used to prepare libraries and sequence TCR repertoires, to increase sequencing depth and limit assay-specific biases. Each donor's leukapheresis produced roughly between about 0.8 and 10 billion PBMCs.

Healthy HIV-negative adults with no recently reported acute infections or vaccinations were included as donors. Every donor was a Caucasian adult living in Nashville, Tennessee, USA. CD4+ T cells were enriched through magnetic negative selection, after which naive cells were positively selected on CD45RA and the remaining negative fraction served as the memory subset. Blood was collected by leukapheresis, and PBMCs were isolated by Ficoll-Histopaque density gradient centrifugation and then cryopreserved in liquid nitrogen vapor phase. Analytical flow cytometry was used to check the purity and quantity of each magnetically sorted T cell population. Genomic DNA was isolated from each sorted fraction and quantified by UV absorbance on a Nanodrop 2000c. From cysteine to phenylalanine, the CDR3 is 15 amino acids long. Of the read, only the CDR3 DNA is kept; its 45 bases are in frame from base 1. The V end gives up 5 bases and the J end 4 bases, leaving 7 bases in the junction not matched to a gene. The germline V gene encodes CDR1 SGHTA and CDR2 FQGNSA.

General conclusions and limits of the study: Rarefaction of sorted-subset datasets indicated incomplete sequencing despite the large sequencing depth. Sampling was restricted to blood, and TCR repertoires in tissue are likely to differ from TCR repertoires in blood. Larger estimated clonotype richness was generally found for naive subsets than for memory subsets. Across a few donors, approximately 5% of naive CD4, 3% to 4% of naive CD8, 2.3% of memory CD4, and 0.4% of memory CD8 clonotypes were shared. The small number of donors limited the genetic and exposure-history diversity represented. Pairwise subsampling led to the expectation that sequencing depth would affect the degree of clonotype sharing among donors. Compared with non-shared clonotypes, clonotypes shared by all four sorted-subset donors had higher generation probabilities.

Using the deep immunoSEQ assay, multiplex PCR amplified TCR CDR3 regions from genomic DNA. Extracted genomic DNA from each cell subset was distributed evenly across all wells of several immunoSEQ 96-well plates, and each plate was treated as a replicate. Each replicate PCR for sorted subsets received about 180 ng genomic DNA, equal to about 30,000 T cell genomes. The purified libraries were quantified using a Qubit 3.0 fluorometer, sized with a Bioanalyzer 2100, and then quantified again using the KAPA Library Quantification kit. A separate single-read 150-cycle Illumina NextSeq 550 flow cell was used to sequence each immunoSEQ 96-well plate. In the authors' own workflow: The immunoSEQ output contained only junctional sequences without quality scores, so filtering could not match that applied to full-length reads. Sequences were annotated with PyIR, a Python wrapper for IgBLAST v1.9, and V/J genes and CDR3 were assigned using IMGT germline references. Reads were filtered out if the reads had weak V/J assignments (E-value above 1e-6), no CDR3, stop codons, out-of-frame junctions, or ambiguous translated residues. V3J clonotypes were defined as sequences sharing the same inferred V gene, J gene, and CDR3 amino acid sequence. Percentage overlap between repertoires was computed as shared unique clonotypes divided by the size of the smaller repertoire. RTK rarefaction, the Chao1 estimator, and Recon v2.1 estimates of unobserved clonotypes were used to assess repertoire richness. Generation probabilities were computed with OLGA for all TCRbeta clonotypes obtained by the gDNA method from several donors. Held by TCRdb, this immuneACCESS table contains in-frame sequences only and omits some clones. Under half of the omission traces to an unresolved V gene where checked; the cause of the rest is unknown. That table is the source of V, J and clone size, and D and trimming were worked out from the DNA. The sample table records 2.3 million or so clones; approximately 93% of these occur just once. The ten largest clonotypes hold about 0.41% of the sample.

Rearrangement joined TRBV7-2 to TRBJ2-2, with 7 bases in between that match TRBD2. The source of this sequence is a man in his late teens or twenties in good health. Some clones in this sample may be carry-over from other donors' samples. The sequenced material came from naive CD4+ T cells from PBMCs. Taken with the paper, the label for cell subset or site translates to: CD45RA+ positively selected. The DNA sequence is TGTGCCAGCAGCCCCCAAGGGAGGGGCACCGGGGAGCTGTTTTTT. It encodes CASSPQGRGTGELFF.